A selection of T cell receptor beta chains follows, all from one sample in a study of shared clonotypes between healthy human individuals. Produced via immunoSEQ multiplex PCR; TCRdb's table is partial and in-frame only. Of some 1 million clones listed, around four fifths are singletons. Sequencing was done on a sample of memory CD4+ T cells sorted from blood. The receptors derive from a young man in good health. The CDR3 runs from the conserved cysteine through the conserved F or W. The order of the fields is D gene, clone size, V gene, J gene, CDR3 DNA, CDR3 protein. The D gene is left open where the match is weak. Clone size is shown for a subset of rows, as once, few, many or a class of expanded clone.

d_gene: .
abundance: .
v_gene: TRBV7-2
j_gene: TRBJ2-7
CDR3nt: TGTGCCAGCAGTCACGGGACGTCTGCCTACGAGCAGTACTTC
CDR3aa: CASSHGTSAYEQYF

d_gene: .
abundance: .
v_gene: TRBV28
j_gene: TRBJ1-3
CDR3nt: TGTGCCAGCACCTCGGGGGGGGCTGGAAACACCATATATTTT
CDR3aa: CASTSGGAGNTIYF

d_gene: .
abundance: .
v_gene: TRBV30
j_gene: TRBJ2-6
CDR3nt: TGTGCCTGGAGTGCAACAAGCTCTGGGGCCAACGTCCTGACTTTC
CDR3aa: CAWSATSSGANVLTF

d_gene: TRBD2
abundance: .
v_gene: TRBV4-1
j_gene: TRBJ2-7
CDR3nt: TGCGCCAGCAGCCAAGATATCAGCGGGAGGAGTAAGCGCGAGCAGTACTTC
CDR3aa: CASSQDISGRSKREQYF

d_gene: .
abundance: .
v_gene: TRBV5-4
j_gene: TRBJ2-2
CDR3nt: TGTGCCAGCACCACCTCCGACAGGCTACAGGCCGGGGAGCTGTTTTTT
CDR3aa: CASTTSDRLQAGELFF

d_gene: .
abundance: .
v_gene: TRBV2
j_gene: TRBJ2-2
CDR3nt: TGTGCCAGCACCCCAGAACGGGAGGGGGAGCTGTTTTTT
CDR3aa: CASTPEREGELFF

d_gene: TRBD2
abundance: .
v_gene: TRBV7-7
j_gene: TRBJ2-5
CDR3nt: TGTGCTAGCAGCTTAGCGGGGGGGCTGGGGGAGACCCAGTACTTC
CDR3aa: CASSLAGGLGETQYF

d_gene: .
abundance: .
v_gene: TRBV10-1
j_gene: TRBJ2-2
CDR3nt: TGCGCCAGCAGTGAGTCGACCTTAACCGGGGAGCTGTTTTTT
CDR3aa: CASSESTLTGELFF

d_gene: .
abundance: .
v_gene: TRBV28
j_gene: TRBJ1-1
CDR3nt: TGTGCCAGCAGTTTCGGAGGGAGGGCTGAAGCTTTCTTT
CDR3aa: CASSFGGRAEAFF

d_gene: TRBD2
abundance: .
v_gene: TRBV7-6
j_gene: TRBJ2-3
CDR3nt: TGTGCCAGCAGCTTAGCGGGGGGGAACACAGATACGCAGTATTTT
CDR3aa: CASSLAGGNTDTQYF

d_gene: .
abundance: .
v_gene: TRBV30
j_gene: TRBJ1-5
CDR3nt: TGTGCCTGGAGTCCCGGCGGCTCCGGCAATCAGCCCCAGCATTTT
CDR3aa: CAWSPGGSGNQPQHF

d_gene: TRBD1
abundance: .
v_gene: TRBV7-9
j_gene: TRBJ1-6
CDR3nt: TGTGCCAGCGGCCGGACAGGGGAGGGTTCACCCCTCCACTTT
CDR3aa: CASGRTGEGSPLHF

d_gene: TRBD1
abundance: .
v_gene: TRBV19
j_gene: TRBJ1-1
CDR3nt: TGTGCCAGTAGTCGATCTTCCGGGACAGGGGGTCCCCGTTCTGAAGCTTTCTTT
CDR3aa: CASSRSSGTGGPRSEAFF

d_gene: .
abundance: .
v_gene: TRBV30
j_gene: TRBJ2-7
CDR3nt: TGTGCCTGGAGCGCACAGGGTCGCGACGAGCAGTACTTC
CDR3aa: CAWSAQGRDEQYF

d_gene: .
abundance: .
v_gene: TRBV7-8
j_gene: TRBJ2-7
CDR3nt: TGTGCCAGCAGCTTAGAAATGGACAGTTACTACGAGCAGTACTTC
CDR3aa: CASSLEMDSYYEQYF

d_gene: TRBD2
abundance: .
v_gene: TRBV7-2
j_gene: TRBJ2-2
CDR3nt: TGTGCCAGCAGCTTTCGAGCGGGGACCACCGGGGAGCTGTTTTTT
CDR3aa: CASSFRAGTTGELFF

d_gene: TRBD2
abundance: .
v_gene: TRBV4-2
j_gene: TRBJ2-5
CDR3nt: TGTGCCAGCAGCCAAGGGCGGGGGGCTAGCGGGGCACAAGAGACCCAGTACTTC
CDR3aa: CASSQGRGASGAQETQYF

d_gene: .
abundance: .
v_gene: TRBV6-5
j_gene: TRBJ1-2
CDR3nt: TGTGCCAGCAGTTACTCGCTGGGGGCTTCTAACTATGGCTACACCTTC
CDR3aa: CASSYSLGASNYGYTF

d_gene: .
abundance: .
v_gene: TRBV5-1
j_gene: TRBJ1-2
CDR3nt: TGCGCCAGCAGCTTGGGGGCAGGCGAAATATATGGCTACACCTTC
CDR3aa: CASSLGAGEIYGYTF

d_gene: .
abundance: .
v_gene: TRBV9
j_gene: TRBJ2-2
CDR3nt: TGTGCCAGCAGCGCTCCCGGGAGGGAGCTGTTTTTT
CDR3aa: CASSAPGRELFF

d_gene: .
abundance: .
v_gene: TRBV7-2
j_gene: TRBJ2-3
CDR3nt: TGTGCCAGCAGCTTAGTTCCGGGGGGCACAGATACGCAGTATTTT
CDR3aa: CASSLVPGGTDTQYF

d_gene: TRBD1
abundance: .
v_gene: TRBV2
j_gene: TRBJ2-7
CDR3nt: TGTGCCAGCAGTTACATGGGACAGCCCTCCGAGCAGTACTTC
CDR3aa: CASSYMGQPSEQYF

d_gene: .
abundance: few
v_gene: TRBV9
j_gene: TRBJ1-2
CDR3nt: TGTGCCTCGACGAGGGGCTCTAACTATGGCTACACCTTC
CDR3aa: CASTRGSNYGYTF

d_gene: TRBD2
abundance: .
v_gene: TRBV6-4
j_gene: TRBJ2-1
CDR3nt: TGTGCCAGCAGCGAAAATAGTCGGGGACTAGCGGGGTACAATGAGCAGTTCTTC
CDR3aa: CASSENSRGLAGYNEQFF

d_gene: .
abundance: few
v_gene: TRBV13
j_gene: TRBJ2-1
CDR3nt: TGTGCCAGCAGCCCCCGTCCCGGGACCGAATGGTATGAGCAGTTCTTC
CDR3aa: CASSPRPGTEWYEQFF

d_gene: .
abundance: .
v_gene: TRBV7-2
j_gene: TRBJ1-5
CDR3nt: TGTGCCAGCAGCTTAGAGGGAGGGTTTCTAGATCAGCCCCAGCATTTT
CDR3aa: CASSLEGGFLDQPQHF

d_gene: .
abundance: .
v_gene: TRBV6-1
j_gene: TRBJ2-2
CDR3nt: TGTGCCAGCAGTGGGGCAGGGAACACCGGGGAGCTGTTTTTT
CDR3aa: CASSGAGNTGELFF

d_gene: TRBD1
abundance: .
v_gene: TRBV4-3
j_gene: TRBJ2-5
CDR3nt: TGCGCCAGCAGCCATTTCACAGGGGGCCAAGAGACCCAGTACTTC
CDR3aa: CASSHFTGGQETQYF

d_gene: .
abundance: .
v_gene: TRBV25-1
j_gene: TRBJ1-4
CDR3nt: TGTGCCAGCAGTGAATTGGGCACGGGGGCCTTAAAAGAAAAACTGTTTTTT
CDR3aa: CASSELGTGALKEKLFF

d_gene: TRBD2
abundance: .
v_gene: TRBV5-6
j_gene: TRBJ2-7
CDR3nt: TGTGCCAGCAGCTACGGGACTAGCGGGACCTACGAGCAGTACTTC
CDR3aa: CASSYGTSGTYEQYF

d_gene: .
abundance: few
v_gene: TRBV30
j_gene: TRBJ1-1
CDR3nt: TGTGCCTGGGTGGCCCCAGGGAGGGACACTGAAGCTTTCTTT
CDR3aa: CAWVAPGRDTEAFF

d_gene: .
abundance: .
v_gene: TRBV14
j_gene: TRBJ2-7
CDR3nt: TGTGCCAGCAGCCCCACGGGAGCCTACTACGAGCAGTACTTC
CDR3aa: CASSPTGAYYEQYF

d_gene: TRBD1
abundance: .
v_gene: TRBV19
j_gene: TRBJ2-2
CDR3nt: TGTGCCAGTAGTGTCCTTGGGACAGGGCGCACCGGGGAGCTGTTTTTT
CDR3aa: CASSVLGTGRTGELFF

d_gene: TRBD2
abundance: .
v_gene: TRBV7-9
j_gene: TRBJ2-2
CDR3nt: TGTGCCAGCAGCCCGACTAGCGGGAGCACCGGGGAGCTGTTTTTT
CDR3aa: CASSPTSGSTGELFF

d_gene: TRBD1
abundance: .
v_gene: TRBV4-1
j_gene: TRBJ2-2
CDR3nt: TGCGCCAGCAGCCGGGAAGCAGGGGGCGCTGGAACCGGGGAGCTGTTTTTT
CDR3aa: CASSREAGGAGTGELFF

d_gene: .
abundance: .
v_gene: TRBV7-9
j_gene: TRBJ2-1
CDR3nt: TGTGCCAGCAGTCTAGACTCCCACTACAATGAGCAGTTCTTC
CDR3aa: CASSLDSHYNEQFF

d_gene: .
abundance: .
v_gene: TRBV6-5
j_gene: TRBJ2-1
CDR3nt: TGTGCCAGCAGTTACTCTATAGGGGGCTACAATGAGCAGTTCTTC
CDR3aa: CASSYSIGGYNEQFF

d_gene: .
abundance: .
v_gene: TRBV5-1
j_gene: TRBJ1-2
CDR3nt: TGCGCCAGCAGCCTGGACACGGAGCACTATGGCTACACCTTC
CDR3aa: CASSLDTEHYGYTF

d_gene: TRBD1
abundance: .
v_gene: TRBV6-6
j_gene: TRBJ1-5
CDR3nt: TGTGCCAGCAGCCTCAGACAGGGGGCGAAAAATCAGCCCCAGCATTTT
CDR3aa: CASSLRQGAKNQPQHF

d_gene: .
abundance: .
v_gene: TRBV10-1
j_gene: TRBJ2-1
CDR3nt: TGCGCCAGCAGTCCGGACCCATCCCCTTCCAATGAGCAGTTCTTC
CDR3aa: CASSPDPSPSNEQFF

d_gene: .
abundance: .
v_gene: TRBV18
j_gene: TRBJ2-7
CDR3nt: TGTGCCAGCTCACCCCAGGGTGTCGAGCAGTACTTC
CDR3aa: CASSPQGVEQYF

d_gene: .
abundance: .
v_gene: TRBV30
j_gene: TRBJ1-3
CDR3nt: TGTGCCTGGAGTGTAACTCGAGTGGGAAACACCATATATTTT
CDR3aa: CAWSVTRVGNTIYF

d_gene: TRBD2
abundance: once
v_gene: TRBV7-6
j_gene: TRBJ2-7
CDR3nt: TGTGCCAGCAGCTTAGATGCGGGAGGACTCGAGCAGTACTTC
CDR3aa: CASSLDAGGLEQYF

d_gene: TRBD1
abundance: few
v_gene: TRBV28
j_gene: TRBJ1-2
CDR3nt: TGTGCCAGCAGGACCACAGGGGGCGGAAACTATGGCTACACCTTC
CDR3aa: CASRTTGGGNYGYTF

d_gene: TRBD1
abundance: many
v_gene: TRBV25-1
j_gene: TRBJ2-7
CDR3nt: TGTGCCAGCAGAGACAGGGTCGAGCAGTACTTC
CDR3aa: CASRDRVEQYF

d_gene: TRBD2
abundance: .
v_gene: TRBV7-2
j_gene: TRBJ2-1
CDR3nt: TGTGCCAGCAGCTTAAGGACTAGCGGGATATATGAGCAGTTCTTC
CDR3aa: CASSLRTSGIYEQFF

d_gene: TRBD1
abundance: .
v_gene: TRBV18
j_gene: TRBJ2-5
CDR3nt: TGTGCCAGCTCGGACAGGGAGCAAGAGACCCAGTACTTC
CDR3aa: CASSDREQETQYF

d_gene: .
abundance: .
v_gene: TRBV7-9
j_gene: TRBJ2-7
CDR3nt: TGTGCCAGCAGCCCAATGGGTGTTGGGGAGCAGTACTTC
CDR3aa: CASSPMGVGEQYF

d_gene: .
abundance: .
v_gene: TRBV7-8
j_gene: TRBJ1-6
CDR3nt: TGTGCCAGCAGCTTAGCGTATGGGAAGGATTCACCCCTCCACTTT
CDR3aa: CASSLAYGKDSPLHF

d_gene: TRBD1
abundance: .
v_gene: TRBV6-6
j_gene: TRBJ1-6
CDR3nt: TGTGCCAGCAGTGACAGGGGAGATTCACCCCTCCACTTT
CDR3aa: CASSDRGDSPLHF

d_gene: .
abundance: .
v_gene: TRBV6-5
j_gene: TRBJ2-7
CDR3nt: TGTGCCAGCAGCCTTGGGGGCCCCTACGAGCAGTACTTC
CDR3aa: CASSLGGPYEQYF

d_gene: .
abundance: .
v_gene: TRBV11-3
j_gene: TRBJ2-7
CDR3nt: TGTGCCAGCAGCTTAGATCCGCGGTCCACCGAGCAGTACTTC
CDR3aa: CASSLDPRSTEQYF

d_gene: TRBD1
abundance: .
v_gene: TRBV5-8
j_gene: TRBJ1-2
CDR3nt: TGTGCCAGCGGGACAGGGCTGTATGGCTACACCTTC
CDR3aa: CASGTGLYGYTF

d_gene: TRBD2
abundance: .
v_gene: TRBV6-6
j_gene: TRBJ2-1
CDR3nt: TGTGCCAGCAGCGACCCGGGACTAGCCCTCGATGAGCAGTTCTTC
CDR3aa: CASSDPGLALDEQFF

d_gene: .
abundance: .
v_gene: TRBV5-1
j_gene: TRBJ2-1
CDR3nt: TGCGCCAGCAGCTCCGGAGGGGGAAATGAGCAGTTCTTC
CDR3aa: CASSSGGGNEQFF